The 28 T cell receptor beta chains given below trace back to one sample, sequenced in a study of T cells in Graves' hyperthyroidism and ophthalmopathy. TCR beta CDR3 regions were amplified from RNA transcripts. First-round RT-PCR of the TCR CDR3 relied on the HTBI primer set. TCRdb called the multiplex PCR reads again in MiXCR, with one record for every CDR3 protein. The sample contains over 700,000 distinct CDR3 sequences, 35% of which appear only once. Sequenced: blood. The receptors shown here come from a woman aged 40 to 55 with Graves' hyperthyroidism.

This clonotype was seen ten or more times. This chain connects TRBV9 to TRBJ2-6; TRBD2 agrees at 9 bases. This CDR3 has 18 residues. Trimming removed 2 bases from V and 4 bases from J; junction bases left unmatched: 10. Per the germline V gene, CDR1 is SGDLS and CDR2 is YYNGEE. This CDR3 reads CASSVTPGLATGANVLTF. In DNA form, the CDR3 reads TGTGCCAGCAGCGTTACTCCGGGACTAGCTACCGGGGCCAACGTCCTGACTTTC.

This clonotype was detected once. The CDR3 does not end in the conserved phenylalanine or tryptophan, so this is likely a read error. Written as DNA, the CDR3 is TGCAGTGCTACCCTATTAGGGTCGAACACTGAAGCTTTCTCT. It encodes CSATLLGSNTEAFS. V and J are TRBV20-1 and TRBJ1-1, with D unresolved. The CDR3 spans 14 residues. CDR1 is DFQATT, CDR2 SNEGSKA, per germline (reference sequence). V dropped 4 bases and J dropped 1 base, with 13 bases sitting between them.

The chain recombines TRBV20-1 with TRBJ2-5; 8 bases fit TRBD1. Germline lookup yields CDR1 DFQATT and CDR2 SNEGSKA (reference sequence). V gave up 3 bases and J gave up 3 bases; unmatched junction bases: 6. The CDR3 runs to 14 residues. The CDR3 coding sequence is TGCAGTGCTAGTAGGCGACAGGGGAAAGAGACCCAGTACTTC. It is translated as CSASRRQGKETQYF.

With regard to this clonotype: Given a much more abundant clone one base away, this may be a read error. V is TRBV20-1 and J is TRBJ1-5; 8 bases align to TRBD1. Trimming removed 3 bases from V and 1 base from J; junction bases left unmatched: 5. The CDR3 loop spans 15 amino acids. Germline-derived CDR1 and CDR2 are DFQATT and SNEGSKA (reference sequence). The CDR3 region is CSASEGTGSNQPQHF. As DNA, the CDR3 is TGCAGTGCTAGCGAAGGGACAGGAAGCAATCAGCCCCAGCATTTT.

The chain joins TRBV10-3 to TRBJ2-7; TRBD1 matches at 11 bases. Germline loops: CDR1 ENHRY, CDR2 SYGVKD. The V segment lost 5 bases and the J segment 6 bases; nucleotides outside the gene matches: 3. This CDR3 region has 13 residues. The CDR3 nucleotides are TGTGCCATCAGTACCGGGACAGGGGGCGAGCAGTACTTC. Amino acids: CAISTGTGGEQYF.

The rearrangement joins TRBV19 to TRBJ2-7, with TRBD2 identical over 12 bases. This CDR3 contains 16 residues. V trimming: 5 bases; J trimming: 6 bases; junction bases outside the gene matches: 11. Germline V gene sequence: CDR1 LNHDA, CDR2 SQIVND (reference sequence). CDR3 nucleotides: TGTGCCAGTAGTTCGGTACCGGGACTAGCGGGTGGCGAGCAGTACTTC. Translating it yields CASSSVPGLAGGEQYF. The full variable domain, with the rest looked up from reference TRBV19 and TRBJ2-7, is DGGITQSPKYLFRKEGQNVTLSCEQNLNHDAMYWYRQDPGQGLRLIYYSQIVNDFQKGDIAEGYSVSREKKESFPLTVTSAQKNPTAFYLCASSSVPGLAGGEQYFGPGTRLTVT.

This rearrangement joins TRBV6-1 to TRBJ1-4; D call uncertain. Germline values: CDR1 MNHNS, CDR2 SASEGT. The germline V and J ends were trimmed by 5 bases and 0 bases, with 10 bases remaining between them. This CDR3 has 15 amino acids. CDR3 residues: CASSYVDATNEKLFF. The CDR3 nucleotides read TGTGCCAGCAGTTATGTAGATGCAACTAATGAAAAACTGTTTTTT.

This clonotype has ten or more counts. One end of the junction fails to match germline, which may point to a read error. The chain links TRBV6-1 to TRBJ1-4; the D is unclear. This CDR3 spans 10 amino acids. The germline CDR1 and CDR2 sequences are MNHNS and SASEGT. The CDR3 sequence is CASSESVSVF. The CDR3 DNA is TGTGCCAGCAGTGAAAGTGTCAGCGTTTTT.

This clonotype has a handful of counts. This chain connects TRBV28 to TRBJ1-2; D is possibly TRBD1 (5 bases). Germline CDR1 and CDR2: MDHEN and SYDVKM. This CDR3 comprises 13 residues. V gave up 6 bases and J gave up 5 bases, with 13 bases separating them. Here the CDR3 DNA reads TGTGCCAGCAGAACCGGGACTCCTTATGGCTACACCTTC. This gives the protein CASRTGTPYGYTF.

A single count supports this clonotype. The chain joins TRBV7-9 to TRBJ2-5; D is unclear. V shed 6 bases and J shed 0 bases, with 14 bases lying between them. Per the germline V gene, CDR1 is SEHNR and CDR2 is FQNEAQ (reference sequence). The CDR3 is 15 amino acids. The CDR3 region has the DNA TGTGCCAGCAGTTACCTCCTGAGGAACCAAGAGACCCAGTACTTC. Translating it yields CASSYLLRNQETQYF.

This clonotype was detected only a few times. This chain uses TRBV12-3 or TRBV12-4 with TRBJ1-1, with TRBD1 matching 7 bases. This CDR3 is built from 15 residues. Germline trimming cut 8 bases from V and 2 bases from J; bases unmatched to any gene: 11. This CDR3 reads CASGWTGNLNTEAFF. The DNA of the CDR3 is TGTGCCAGCGGATGGACAGGTAACCTTAACACTGAAGCTTTCTTT.

This clonotype was counted a few times. The chain couples TRBV20-1 to TRBJ2-7; D unclear. CDR1 is DFQATT and CDR2 is SNEGSKA in the germline V gene (reference sequence). The V end lost 0 bases, the J end lost 4 bases, and 16 bases lay between the germline ends. The CDR3 loop spans 15 amino acids. The CDR3 region is CSARDPGPPAYEQYF. For the CDR3, the DNA is TGCAGTGCTAGAGACCCCGGGCCTCCGGCGTACGAGCAGTACTTC.

As for this clonotype: The conserved phenylalanine or tryptophan normally closing the CDR3 is absent here, so this likely arose from a read error. CDR3 DNA sequence: TGTGCCAGCAGCGGGGGACAGGGGACTACGTATGGCTACACCCTC. Translating gives CASSGGQGTTYGYTL. The chain links TRBV7-2 to TRBJ1-2; 10 nucleotides align to TRBD1. V lost 5 bases and J lost 5; bases outside the gene matches: 8. Germline values: CDR1 SGHTA, CDR2 FQGNSA. There are 15 residues in the CDR3.

The chain employs TRBV19 and TRBJ1-4; unclear D gene. CDR3 length: 14 residues. Between the trimmed V and J ends, which lost 2 bases and 3 bases, there was a span of 7 bases. Germline loops: CDR1 LNHDA, CDR2 SQIVND (reference sequence). The DNA of the CDR3 is TGTGCCAGTAGTATAATTGCAGCTAATGAAAAACTGTTTTTT. This codes for CASSIIAANEKLFF.

The chain is built from TRBV3-1 and TRBJ1-5, with no clear D. This CDR3 contains 15 residues. Germline lookup yields CDR1 LGHDT and CDR2 YNNKEL (reference sequence). V lost 0 bases to trimming and J lost 9 bases, with 15 bases between them. The CDR3 bases are TGTGCCAGCAGCCAAGATAACCGGGTCCCATGGCCCCAGCATTTT. Amino acid sequence: CASSQDNRVPWPQHF.

This clonotype was recorded many times. The chain recombines TRBV2 with TRBJ1-2; D remains ambiguous. The CDR3 consists of 13 residues. Trimming removed 3 bases at V and 0 bases at J, with 5 bases between. Germline V gene sequence: CDR1 SNHLY, CDR2 FYNNEI. CDR3 sequence: CASSEAANYGYTF. CDR3 DNA sequence: TGTGCCAGCAGTGAGGCAGCTAACTATGGCTACACCTTC.

This clonotype has at least ten counts. J is TRBJ1-6 and V is TRBV6-5, with D possibly being TRBD1 (5 bases). The CDR3 has 17 residues. The V gene's germline CDR1 is MNHEY and CDR2 SVGAGI. V was trimmed by 5 bases and J by 9 bases, leaving 23 bases between them. The CDR3 nucleotides read TGTGCCAGCAGTCGAACGATACCAGGGAGTCTCGGTTCACCCCTCCACTTT. Amino acid sequence: CASSRTIPGSLGSPLHF.

This clonotype occurred many times. The V call is TRBV20-1, the J call TRBJ1-5; 7 nucleotides line up with TRBD1. CDR1 and CDR2 from the germline V gene are DFQATT and SNEGSKA (reference sequence). The V gene end was trimmed by 0 bases and the J gene end by 9 bases; junction bases not matched to a gene: 11. CDR3 length: 15 residues. The CDR3 nucleotides are TGCAGTGCTAGAGAGGGACAGTCTCATTTGATGCCCCAGCATTTT. The encoded protein is CSAREGQSHLMPQHF.

This clonotype appeared a single time. Mismatch with germline at one junction end may stem from a read error. The rearrangement uses TRBV29-1 and TRBJ2-7; the D gene could be TRBD1 or TRBD2 (6 bases each). Per the germline V gene, CDR1 is SQVTM and CDR2 is ANQGSEA. The CDR3 is made up of 12 amino acids. The DNA of the CDR3 is TGCAGCGTTGAAACGGGGCGGGACACACTTAACTTC. Translating it yields CSVETGRDTLNF.

This clonotype was seen repeatedly, ten times or more. This chain connects TRBV7-9 to TRBJ1-5, with 7 bases identical to TRBD1. In germline, CDR1 is SEHNR, CDR2 FQNEAQ (reference sequence). V was clipped by 1 base and J by 1 base; unmatched bases: 16. This CDR3 contains 20 residues. In DNA form, the CDR3 reads TGTGCCAGCAGCTTAGTCCGAGAAGGGACAGCTTCGAGGAGCAATCAGCCCCAGCATTTT. Its protein is CASSLVREGTASRSNQPQHF.

This clonotype has a count of ten or more. The chain is built from TRBV2 and TRBJ2-7; D is tentatively TRBD1 or TRBD2 (5 bases each). V was cut by 7 bases and J by 7 bases, with 23 bases left in between. The CDR3 sequence is 15 residues long. Germline V gene data show CDR1 as SNHLY and CDR2 as FYNNEI. In DNA form, the CDR3 reads TGTGCCAGCAAAGATTGGGACCCTACCTACAATGAGCAGTACTTC. Its protein is CASKDWDPTYNEQYF.

V is TRBV10-3 and J is TRBJ1-2, with D possibly being TRBD1 (5 bases). The length of the CDR3 is 15 residues. Germline CDR1 is ENHRY and CDR2 is SYGVKD. The ends were cut back, 5 bases at V and 6 bases at J, with 19 bases in the middle. CDR3 sequence reads: CAISPSSGTINGYTF. The CDR3 region has the DNA TGTGCCATCAGTCCTTCCTCCGGGACCATCAATGGCTACACCTTC.

This clonotype was seen many times. CDR3 coding DNA: TGTGCCAGCAGCTGGGGTGGGGGCTCCTACGAGCAGTACTTC. It specifies CASSWGGGSYEQYF. This chain uses TRBV7-9 with TRBJ2-7, with D perhaps assigned TRBD1 or TRBD2 (5 bases each). The CDR3 is 14 amino acids. Trimming shortened V by 4 bases and J by 0 bases, and 10 bases separated the two germline ends. The germline CDR1 and CDR2 sequences are SEHNR and FQNEAQ (reference sequence).

The chain is built from TRBV25-1 and TRBJ1-5, with D maybe TRBD1 (5 bases). Trimming left V 4 bases short and J 2 bases short, with 12 bases between. CDR3 size: 15 residues. Germline V gene lookup returns CDR1 MGHDK and CDR2 SYGVNS. DNA of the CDR3: TGTGCCAGCAGTGGATTGGGGGAAGGCAATCAGCCCCAGCATTTT. The encoded protein is CASSGLGEGNQPQHF.

The J gene is TRBJ1-1, the V gene TRBV13; 8 nucleotides agree with TRBD1. In germline, CDR1 is PRHDT, CDR2 FYEKMQ (reference sequence). The V gene end was trimmed by 6 bases and the J gene end by 4 bases; junction bases not matched to a gene: 7. The CDR3 consists of 14 residues. The CDR3 DNA is TGTGCCAGCAGATCCTACAGGGGGGGCACTGAAGCTTTCTTT. It encodes CASRSYRGGTEAFF.

This clonotype came up many times. This rearrangement joins TRBV20-1 to TRBJ1-6; D is unclear. CDR1 and CDR2 (germline): DFQATT, SNEGSKA (reference sequence). The V gene lost 0 bases and the J gene lost 7 bases, with 16 bases spanning the gap. This CDR3 comprises 16 residues. The CDR3, as DNA: TGCAGTGCTAGAGATTACAAGGAGGCGGGGAATTCACCCCTCCACTTT. Translating it yields CSARDYKEAGNSPLHF.

About this clonotype itself: The junction and the germline gene differ at one end; a read error may be behind it. CDR3: CASRDSGRRERYF. The CDR3 region has the DNA TGTGCCAGCAGGGACTCCGGGAGAAGGGAGCGGTACTTC. The rearrangement joins TRBV2 to TRBJ2-7, with D possibly being TRBD2 (6 bases). CDR1 is SNHLY, CDR2 FYNNEI, per germline. The length of the CDR3 is 13 residues.

The chain combines TRBV7-9 with TRBJ1-2; no reliable D call. This CDR3 is built from 19 residues. CDR1 is SEHNR, CDR2 FQNEAQ, per germline (reference sequence). Trimming shortened V by 1 base and J by 3 bases, and 24 bases separated the two germline ends. The CDR3, as DNA: TGTGCCAGCAGCTTAGGTGTGTGGGGAGCCCGTCAGGTCGACTATGGCTACACCTTC. Protein sequence: CASSLGVWGARQVDYGYTF. The entire variable domain, with the rest obtained from reference TRBV7-9 and TRBJ1-2, is as follows: DTGVSQNPRHKITKRGQNVTFRCDPISEHNRLYWYRQTLGQGPEFLTYFQNEAQLEKSRLLSDRFSAERPKGSFSTLEIQRTEQGDSAMYLCASSLGVWGARQVDYGYTFGSGTRLTVV.